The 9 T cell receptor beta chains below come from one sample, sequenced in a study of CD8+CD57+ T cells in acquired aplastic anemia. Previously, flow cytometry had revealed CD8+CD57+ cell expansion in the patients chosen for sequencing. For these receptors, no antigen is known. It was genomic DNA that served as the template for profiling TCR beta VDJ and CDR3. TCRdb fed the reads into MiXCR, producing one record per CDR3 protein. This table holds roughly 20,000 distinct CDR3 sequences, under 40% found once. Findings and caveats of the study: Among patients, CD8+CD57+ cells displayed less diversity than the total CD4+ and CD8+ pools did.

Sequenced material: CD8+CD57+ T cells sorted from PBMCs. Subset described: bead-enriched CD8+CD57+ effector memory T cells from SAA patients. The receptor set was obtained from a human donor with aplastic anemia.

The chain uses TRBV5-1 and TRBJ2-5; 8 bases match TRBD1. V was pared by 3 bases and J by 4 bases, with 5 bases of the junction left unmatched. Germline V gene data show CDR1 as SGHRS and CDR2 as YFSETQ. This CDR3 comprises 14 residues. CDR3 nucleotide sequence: TGCGCCAGCAGCTCGATGACAGGGGTAGAGACCCAGTACTTC. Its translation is CASSSMTGVETQYF. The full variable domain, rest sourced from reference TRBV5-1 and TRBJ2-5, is KAGVTQTPRYLIKTRGQQVTLSCSPISGHRSVSWYQQTPGQGLQFLFEYFSETQRNKGNFPGRFSGRQFSNSRSEMNVSTLELGDSALYLCASSSMTGVETQYFGPGTRLLVL.

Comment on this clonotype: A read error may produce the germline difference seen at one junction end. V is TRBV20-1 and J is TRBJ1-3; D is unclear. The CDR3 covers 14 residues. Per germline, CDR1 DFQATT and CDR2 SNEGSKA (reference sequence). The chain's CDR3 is CSASSRIPGNTIYF. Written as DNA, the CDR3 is TGCAGTGCGTCTAGTAGGATCCCTGGGAACACCATATATTTT.

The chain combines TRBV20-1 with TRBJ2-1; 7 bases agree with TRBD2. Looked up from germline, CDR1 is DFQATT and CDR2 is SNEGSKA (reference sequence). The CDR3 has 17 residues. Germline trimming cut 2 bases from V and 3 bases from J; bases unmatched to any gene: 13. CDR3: CSARSRVAGSVYNEQFF. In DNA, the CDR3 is TGCAGTGCTAGATCCAGGGTAGCGGGCTCCGTCTACAATGAGCAGTTCTTC.

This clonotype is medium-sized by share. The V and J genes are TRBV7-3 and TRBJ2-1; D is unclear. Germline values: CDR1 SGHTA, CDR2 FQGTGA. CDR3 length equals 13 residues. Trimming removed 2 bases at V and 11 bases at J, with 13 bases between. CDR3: CASSLDEDTKQFF. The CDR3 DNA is TGTGCCAGCAGCTTAGACGAAGACACTAAGCAGTTCTTC. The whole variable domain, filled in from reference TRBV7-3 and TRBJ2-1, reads GAGVSQTPSNKVTEKGKYVELRCDPISGHTALYWYRQSLGQGPEFLIYFQGTGAADDSGLPNDRFFAVRPEGSVSTLKIQRTERGDSAVYLCASSLDEDTKQFFGPGTRLTVL.

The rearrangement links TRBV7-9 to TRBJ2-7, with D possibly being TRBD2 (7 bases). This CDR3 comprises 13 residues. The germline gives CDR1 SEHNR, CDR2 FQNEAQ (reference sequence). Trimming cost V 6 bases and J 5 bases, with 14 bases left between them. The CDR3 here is CASRREGGHEQYF. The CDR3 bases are TGTGCCAGCAGGAGGGAGGGGGGTCACGAGCAGTACTTC. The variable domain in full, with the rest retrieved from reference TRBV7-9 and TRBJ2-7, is DTGVSQNPRHKITKRGQNVTFRCDPISEHNRLYWYRQTLGQGPEFLTYFQNEAQLEKSRLLSDRFSAERPKGSFSTLEIQRTEQGDSAMYLCASRREGGHEQYFGPGTRLTVT.

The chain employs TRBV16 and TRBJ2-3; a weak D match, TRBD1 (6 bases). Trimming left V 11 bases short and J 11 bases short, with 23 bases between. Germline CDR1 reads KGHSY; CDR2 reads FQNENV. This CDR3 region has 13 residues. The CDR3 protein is CAWGQGAYNEQYF. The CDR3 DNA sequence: TGTGCCTGGGGGCAGGGTGCCTACAATGAGCAGTATTTT.

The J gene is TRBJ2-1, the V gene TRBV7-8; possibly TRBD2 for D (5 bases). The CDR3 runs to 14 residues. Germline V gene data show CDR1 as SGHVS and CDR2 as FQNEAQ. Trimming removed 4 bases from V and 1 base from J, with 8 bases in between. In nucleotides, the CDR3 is TGTGCCAGCAGCTGGGGAGATTCCTACAATGAGCAGTTCTTC. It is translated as CASSWGDSYNEQFF.

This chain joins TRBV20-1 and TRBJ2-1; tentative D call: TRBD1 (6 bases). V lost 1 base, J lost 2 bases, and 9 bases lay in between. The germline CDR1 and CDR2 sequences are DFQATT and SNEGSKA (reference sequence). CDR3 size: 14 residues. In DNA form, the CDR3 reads TGCAGTGCTAGAGTACAGGGCGCCTACAATGAGCAGTTCTTC. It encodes CSARVQGAYNEQFF.

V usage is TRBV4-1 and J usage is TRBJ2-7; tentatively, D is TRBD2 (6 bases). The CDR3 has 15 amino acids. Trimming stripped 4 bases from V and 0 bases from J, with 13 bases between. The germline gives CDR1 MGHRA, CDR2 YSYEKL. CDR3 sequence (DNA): TGCGCCAGCAGCCCCGGAGGGATCAGCTCCTACGAGCAGTACTTC. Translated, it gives CASSPGGISSYEQYF.